One and the same sample provided the 11 T cell receptor beta chains below, sequenced in a study of CD8 T cells in ankylosing spondylitis. In TCRdb, the 5' RACE reads were re-called with MiXCR into one record per CDR3 protein. Altogether a few hundred thousand distinct CDR3 sequences are present, over 15% being singletons, with the ten largest covering roughly 8%. The sequenced sample consisted of blood, either unsorted or a sorted T cell fraction (not recorded which). All receptors come from a male donor with ankylosing spondylitis or in good health (not recorded which).

The rearrangement joins TRBV24-1 to TRBJ2-2; 13 bases match TRBD2. The CDR3 covers 19 residues. CDR1 KGHDR and CDR2 SFDVKD come from the germline V gene. V dropped 6 bases and J dropped 2; count of bases not matched to a gene: 11. The CDR3 spells CATSLPGTSGVVNTGELFF. The DNA for the CDR3 is TGTGCCACCAGTCTACCTGGGACTAGCGGGGTAGTTAACACCGGGGAGCTGTTTTTT.

The V and J genes are TRBV11-1 and TRBJ2-3; a possible D gene is TRBD2 (5 bases). The CDR3 covers 14 residues. The germline V and J ends were trimmed by 5 bases and 2 bases, with 11 bases remaining between them. The germline V gene encodes CDR1 SGHAT and CDR2 FQDESV (reference sequence). The CDR3 sequence is CASSTGGLTDTQYF. The CDR3 DNA sequence: TGTGCCAGCAGCACCGGAGGACTCACAGATACGCAGTATTTT.

V gene TRBV27 combines with J gene TRBJ2-1; D tentatively reads TRBD1 or TRBD2 (7 bases each). This CDR3 region has 17 residues. The germline V gene has CDR1 MNHEY and CDR2 SMNVEV (reference sequence). The V end was cut by 0 bases, the J end by 6 bases, with 18 bases between. The CDR3 DNA sequence: TGTGCCAGCAGTTTATCCCACCCAGGGGGAGGGCGCAATGAGCAGTTCTTC. Protein: CASSLSHPGGGRNEQFF.

CDR3 DNA: TGTGCCAGCAGTGATTTGGGTGCAGGGTCGGAGACCCAGTACTTC. Translated: CASSDLGAGSETQYF. V and J are TRBV2 and TRBJ2-5; D might be TRBD1 (5 bases). V was shortened by 3 bases and J by 5 bases, with 16 bases between the two germline ends. Germline CDR1 is SNHLY and CDR2 is FYNNEI. This CDR3 spans 15 amino acids.

This clonotype was seen only a few times. This chain links TRBV21-1 with TRBJ1-5. TRBV21-1 is a pseudogene locus. This CDR3 comprises 16 residues. CDR3 DNA sequence: TGTGCCAGCAGCAAAGTGGCGGGGAGGCGCAATCAGCCCCAGCATTTT. Its translation is CASSKVAGRRNQPQHF.

J is TRBJ2-5 and V is TRBV18; D might be TRBD1 or TRBD2, each matching 5 bases. Trimming took off 4 bases at V and 1 base at J, with 13 bases between the two ends. The CDR3 extends over 15 amino acids. The germline V gene has CDR1 KGHSH and CDR2 LQKENI. The chain's CDR3 is CASSRGSPGQETQYF. CDR3 DNA sequence: TGTGCCAGCTCACGGGGGTCTCCAGGCCAAGAGACCCAGTACTTC. The full variable domain, rest sourced from reference TRBV18 and TRBJ2-5, is NAGVMQNPRHLVRRRGQEARLRCSPMKGHSHVYWYRQLPEEGLKFMVYLQKENIIDESGMPKERFSAEFPKEGPSILRIQQVVRGDSAAYFCASSRGSPGQETQYFGPGTRLLVL.

This clonotype was counted only a few times. V usage is TRBV14 and J usage is TRBJ2-2; D call uncertain. The CDR3 is 14 amino acids. V lost 1 base, J lost 3 bases, and 6 bases lay in between. The germline V gene encodes CDR1 SGHDN and CDR2 FVKESK. In DNA, the CDR3 is TGTGCCAGCAGCCAAGTGAGGCACACCGGGGAGCTGTTTTTT. It translates to CASSQVRHTGELFF. The full variable domain, with the rest looked up from reference TRBV14 and TRBJ2-2, is EAGVTQFPSHSVIEKGQTVTLRCDPISGHDNLYWYRRVMGKEIKFLLHFVKESKQDESGMPNNRFLAERTGGTYSTLKVQPAELEDSGVYFCASSQVRHTGELFFGEGSRLTVL.

This clonotype was recorded a few times. The V call is TRBV6-9, the J call TRBJ2-1; D unclear. CDR3 length equals 14 residues. V was clipped by 2 bases and J by 8 bases, with 13 bases between them. In germline, CDR1 is MNHGY, CDR2 SVAAGI. Written as DNA, the CDR3 is TGTGCCAGCAGTTATCCCAAGGTCTTCCATGAGCAGTTCTTC. Protein sequence: CASSYPKVFHEQFF.

The CDR3, as DNA: TGCAGTGCTAGAGATATGAGGGCCCAAGAGACCCAGTACTTC. Translated: CSARDMRAQETQYF. The rearrangement joins TRBV20-1 to TRBJ2-5, with D perhaps matching TRBD2 (5 bases). Deletions cut 0 bases from V and 1 base from J, with 9 bases between. The CDR3 totals 14 residues. Germline assignment: CDR1 DFQATT and CDR2 SNEGSKA (reference sequence).

About this clonotype itself: One junction end does not reproduce the germline sequence, and a read error may be involved. The V gene is TRBV15, the J gene TRBJ2-1, with 9 bases that match TRBD1. The CDR3 covers 15 residues. In germline, CDR1 is LNHNV, CDR2 YYDKDF (reference sequence). CDR3 DNA: TGTGCCGCCAGCATACGGGACAGGGCTTACAATGAGCAGTTCTTC. As protein: CAASIRDRAYNEQFF.

This clonotype was counted only a few times. The junction differs from germline at one of its ends, possibly a read error. The chain employs TRBV7-9 and TRBJ2-3; 10 bases map to TRBD2. Germline values: CDR1 SEHNR, CDR2 FQNEAQ (reference sequence). CDR3 length: 17 amino acids. CDR3 residues: CASSLEPLAGGTDTQYF. The DNA of the CDR3 is TGTGCTAGCAGCTTAGAGCCGCTAGCGGGAGGCACAGATACGCAGTATTTT.